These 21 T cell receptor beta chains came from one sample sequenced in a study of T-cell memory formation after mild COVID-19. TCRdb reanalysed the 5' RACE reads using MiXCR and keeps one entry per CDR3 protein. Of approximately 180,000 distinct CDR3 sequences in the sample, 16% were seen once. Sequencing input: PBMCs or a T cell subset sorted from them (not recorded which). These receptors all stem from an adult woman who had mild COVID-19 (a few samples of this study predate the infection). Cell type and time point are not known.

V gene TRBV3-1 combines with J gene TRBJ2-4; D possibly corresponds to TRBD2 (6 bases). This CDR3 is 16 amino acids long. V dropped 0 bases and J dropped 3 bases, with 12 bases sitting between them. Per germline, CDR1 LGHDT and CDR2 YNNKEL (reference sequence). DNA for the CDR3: TGTGCCAGCAGCCAAGACCCGACTAGTTACAAAAACATTCAGTACTTC. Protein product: CASSQDPTSYKNIQYF.

The CDR3 region is CASSKDPACYGYTF. The CDR3 nucleotides are TGTGCCAGCAGCAAAGATCCGGCTTGCTATGGCTACACCTTC. The chain couples TRBV21-1 to TRBJ1-2. TRBV21-1 is a recognized pseudogene. CDR3 length equals 14 residues.

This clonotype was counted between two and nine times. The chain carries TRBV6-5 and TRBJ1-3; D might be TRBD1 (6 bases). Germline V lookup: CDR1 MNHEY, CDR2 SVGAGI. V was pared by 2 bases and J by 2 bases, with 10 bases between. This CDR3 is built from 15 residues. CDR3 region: CASSYKQGPGNTIYF. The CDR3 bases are TGTGCCAGCAGTTACAAACAGGGTCCTGGAAACACCATATATTTT.

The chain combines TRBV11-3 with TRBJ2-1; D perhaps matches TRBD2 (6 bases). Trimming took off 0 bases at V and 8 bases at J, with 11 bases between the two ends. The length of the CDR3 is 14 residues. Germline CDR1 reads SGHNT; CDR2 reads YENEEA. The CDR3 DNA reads TGTGCCAGCAGCTTAGAGGGGGGTCCGTATGAGCAGTTCTTC. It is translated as CASSLEGGPYEQFF.

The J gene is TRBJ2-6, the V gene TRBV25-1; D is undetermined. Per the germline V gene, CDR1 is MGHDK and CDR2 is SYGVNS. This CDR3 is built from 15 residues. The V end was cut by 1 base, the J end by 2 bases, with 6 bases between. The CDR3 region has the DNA TGTGCCAGCAGTGAATTAGGCACTGGGGCCAACGTCCTGACTTTC. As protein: CASSELGTGANVLTF.

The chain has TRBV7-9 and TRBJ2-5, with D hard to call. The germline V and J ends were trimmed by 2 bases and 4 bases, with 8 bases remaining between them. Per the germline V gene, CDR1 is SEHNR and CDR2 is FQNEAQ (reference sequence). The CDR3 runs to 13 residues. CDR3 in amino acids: CASSLMMGETQYF. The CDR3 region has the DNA TGTGCCAGCAGCTTAATGATGGGAGAGACCCAGTACTTC. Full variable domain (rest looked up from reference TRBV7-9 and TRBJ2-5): DTGVSQNPRHKITKRGQNVTFRCDPISEHNRLYWYRQTLGQGPEFLTYFQNEAQLEKSRLLSDRFSAERPKGSFSTLEIQRTEQGDSAMYLCASSLMMGETQYFGPGTRLLVL.

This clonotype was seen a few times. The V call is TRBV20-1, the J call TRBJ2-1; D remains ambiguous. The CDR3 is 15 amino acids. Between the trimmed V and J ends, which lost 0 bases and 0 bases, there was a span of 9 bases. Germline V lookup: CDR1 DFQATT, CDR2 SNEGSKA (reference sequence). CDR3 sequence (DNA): TGCAGTGCTAGAGATAGCCGATACTCCTACAATGAGCAGTTCTTC. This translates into CSARDSRYSYNEQFF.

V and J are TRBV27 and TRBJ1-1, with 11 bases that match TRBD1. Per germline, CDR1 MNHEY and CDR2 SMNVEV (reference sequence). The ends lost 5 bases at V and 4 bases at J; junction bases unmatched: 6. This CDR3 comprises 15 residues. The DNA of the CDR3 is TGTGCCAGCAGTCCCTGGGGACAGGGGGGCACTGAAGCTTTCTTT. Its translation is CASSPWGQGGTEAFF.

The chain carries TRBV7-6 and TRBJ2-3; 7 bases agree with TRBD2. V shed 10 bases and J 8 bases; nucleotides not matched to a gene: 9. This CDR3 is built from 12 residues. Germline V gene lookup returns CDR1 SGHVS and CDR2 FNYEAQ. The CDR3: CATRGGEGTQYF. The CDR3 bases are TGTGCCACACGTGGGGGGGAGGGTACGCAGTATTTT.

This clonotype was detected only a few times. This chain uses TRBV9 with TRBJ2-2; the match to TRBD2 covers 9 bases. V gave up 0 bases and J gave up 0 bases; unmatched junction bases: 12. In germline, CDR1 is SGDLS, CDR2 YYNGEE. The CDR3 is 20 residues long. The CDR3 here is CASSVGGGGGWTANTGELFF. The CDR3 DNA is TGTGCCAGCAGCGTAGGCGGCGGGGGGGGTTGGACCGCGAACACCGGGGAGCTGTTTTTT.

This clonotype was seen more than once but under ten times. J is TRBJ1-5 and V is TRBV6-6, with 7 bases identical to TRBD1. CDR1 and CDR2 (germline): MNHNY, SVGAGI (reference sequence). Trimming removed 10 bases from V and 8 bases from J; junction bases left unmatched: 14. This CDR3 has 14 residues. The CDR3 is CATGGGRSFEPQHF. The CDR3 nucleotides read TGTGCCACAGGGGGAGGCAGATCCTTTGAGCCCCAGCATTTT.

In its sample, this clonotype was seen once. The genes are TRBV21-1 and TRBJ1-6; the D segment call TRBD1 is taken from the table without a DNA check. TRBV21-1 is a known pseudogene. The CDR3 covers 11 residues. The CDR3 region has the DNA TGTGCCAGCAGCAATGGACAGCCCCTCCACTTT. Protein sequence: CASSNGQPLHF.

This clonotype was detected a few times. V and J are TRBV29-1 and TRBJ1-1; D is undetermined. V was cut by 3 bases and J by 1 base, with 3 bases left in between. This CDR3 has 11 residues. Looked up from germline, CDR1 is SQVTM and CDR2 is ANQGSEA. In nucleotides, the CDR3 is TGCAGCGTTGAGGCGAACACTGAAGCTTTCTTT. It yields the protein CSVEANTEAFF.

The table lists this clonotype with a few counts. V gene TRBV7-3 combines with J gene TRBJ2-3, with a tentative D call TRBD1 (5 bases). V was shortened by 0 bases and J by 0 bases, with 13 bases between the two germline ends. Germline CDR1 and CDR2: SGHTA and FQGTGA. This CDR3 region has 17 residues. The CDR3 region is CASSLTGQALSTDTQYF. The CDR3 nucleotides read TGTGCCAGCAGCTTAACGGGGCAGGCTTTGAGCACAGATACGCAGTATTTT.

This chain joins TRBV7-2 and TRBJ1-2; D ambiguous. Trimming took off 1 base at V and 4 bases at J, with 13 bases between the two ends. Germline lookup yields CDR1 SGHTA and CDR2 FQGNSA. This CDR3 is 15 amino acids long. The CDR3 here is CASSLDQGRTYGYTF. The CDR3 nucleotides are TGTGCCAGCAGCTTAGACCAAGGACGGACCTATGGCTACACCTTC.

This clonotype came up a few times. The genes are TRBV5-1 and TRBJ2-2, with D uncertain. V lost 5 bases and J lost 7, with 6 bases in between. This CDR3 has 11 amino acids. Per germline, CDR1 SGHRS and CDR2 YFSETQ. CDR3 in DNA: TGCGCCAGCAGACAAAGCGGGGAGCTGTTTTTT. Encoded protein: CASRQSGELFF.

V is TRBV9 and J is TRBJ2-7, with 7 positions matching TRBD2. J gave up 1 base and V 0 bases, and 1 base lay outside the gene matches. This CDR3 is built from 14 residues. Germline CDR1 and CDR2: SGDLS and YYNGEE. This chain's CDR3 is CASSVEGLSYEQYF. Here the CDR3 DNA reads TGTGCCAGCAGCGTAGAGGGACTATCCTACGAGCAGTACTTC.

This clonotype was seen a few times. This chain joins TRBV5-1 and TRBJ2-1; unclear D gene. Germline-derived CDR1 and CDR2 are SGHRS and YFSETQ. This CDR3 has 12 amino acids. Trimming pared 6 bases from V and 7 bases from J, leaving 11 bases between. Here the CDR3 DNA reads TGCGCCAGCAAGATTGTGCAGAATGAGCAGTTCTTC. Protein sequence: CASKIVQNEQFF.

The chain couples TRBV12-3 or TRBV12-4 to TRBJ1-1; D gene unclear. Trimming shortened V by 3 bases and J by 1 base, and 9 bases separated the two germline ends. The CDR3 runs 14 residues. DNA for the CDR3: TGTGCCAGCAGTTTCGGTCCCCCGAACACTGAAGCTTTCTTT. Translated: CASSFGPPNTEAFF.

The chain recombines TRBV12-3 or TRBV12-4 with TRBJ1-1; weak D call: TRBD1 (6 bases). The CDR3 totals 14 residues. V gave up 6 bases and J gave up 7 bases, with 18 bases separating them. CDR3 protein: CASSLQTGSIEAFF. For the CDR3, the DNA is TGTGCCAGCAGCTTACAGACAGGTTCCATTGAAGCTTTCTTT.

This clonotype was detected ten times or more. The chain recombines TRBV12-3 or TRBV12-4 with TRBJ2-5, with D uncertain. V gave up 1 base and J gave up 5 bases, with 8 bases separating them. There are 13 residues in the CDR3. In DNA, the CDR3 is TGTGCCAGCAGTTTAGGAGTTCCGGAGACCCAGTACTTC. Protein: CASSLGVPETQYF.